This T cell receptor (beta chain) emerged from a study of response to subunit inactivated influenza vaccine (dated by TCRdb to 2016 to 2019). Concerning the study at large: The study used deep quantitative T cell receptor repertoire profiling to track responses to a trivalent subunit inactivated influenza vaccine.

Libraries came from RT-PCR. For sequencing, an Illumina HiSeq 2500 was employed. TCRdb reanalyzed the raw reads on its own, using fastp at Q25 for trimming and MiXCR for clone calling, and kept in-frame beta chains. Duplicate CDR3 protein sequences are folded into a single record with the most common DNA and genes. This sample holds fewer than 700,000 distinct CDR3 sequences; 10% to 15% were observed only once. 10% to 15% of the sample comes from the top ten. This clonotype was picked up a small number of times. What this receptor recognizes is not known. Base qualities are not recorded, but no much larger clone differs from it by a single base. What the research found in general, with its limitations: According to the authors, only a limited number of new T cells may be recruited by each seasonal influenza vaccination.

Inclusive of the bounding cysteine and phenylalanine, the CDR3 is 16 residues long. Only the CDR3 region is kept as DNA, spanning 48 bases read in frame from base 1. CDR1 is given as SGHRS and CDR2 as YFSETQ, both from the germline V gene. V loses 1 base of germline sequence and J loses 3 bases, and the interval between the two ends is 16 bases. The intended sense of this specimen's time point label: 45 to 50 days after influenza vaccine administration. The specimen was PBMCs from blood, collected more than 35 days after vaccination. This receptor was taken from a man in his forties or fifties who received an inactivated influenza vaccine. Donor details come from another sample of the same person, matched by shared clones. The V gene is TRBV5-1 and the J gene is TRBJ2-5; the D gene is perhaps TRBD2, on 5 matching bases. The bases are TGCGCCAGCAGCTTGTTTTCCGGGGTCTCGAAAGAGACCCAGTACTTC. The encoded protein is CASSLFSGVSKETQYF.